The present T cell receptor beta chain was sequenced within a study of spatial heterogeneity in lung cancer. The overall study: The count of detected beta-chain sequences consistently exceeded that of alpha-chain sequences.

This clonotype came up many times. This CDR3 region has 17 residues. Germline values: CDR1 LGHNA, CDR2 YNFKEQ. The trim removed 1 base at V and 9 bases at J, leaving 8 bases unmatched. TCRdb independently ran MiXCR on the 5' RACE reads; one entry per CDR3 protein. The sample gives roughly 79,000 distinct CDR3 sequences, about 12% of which show up once; around 4.3% is in the top ten. Indicated time point: sample taken at primary tumor resection. Sequencing covered unsorted whole RNA taken from tumor, nontumor lung or frozen PBMC. Samples were donated by 72 untreated early-stage non-small cell lung cancer patients.

This TCR was recovered from a male donor with early-stage non-small cell lung cancer. The chain couples TRBV4-2 to TRBJ2-1, with TRBD2 identical over 14 bases. Source: PBMCs, taken at surgery. CDR3 in amino acids: CASSQVRTSGGTVEQFF. Written as DNA, the CDR3 is TGTGCCAGCAGCCAAGTCCGGACTAGCGGGGGGACGGTTGAGCAGTTCTTC.